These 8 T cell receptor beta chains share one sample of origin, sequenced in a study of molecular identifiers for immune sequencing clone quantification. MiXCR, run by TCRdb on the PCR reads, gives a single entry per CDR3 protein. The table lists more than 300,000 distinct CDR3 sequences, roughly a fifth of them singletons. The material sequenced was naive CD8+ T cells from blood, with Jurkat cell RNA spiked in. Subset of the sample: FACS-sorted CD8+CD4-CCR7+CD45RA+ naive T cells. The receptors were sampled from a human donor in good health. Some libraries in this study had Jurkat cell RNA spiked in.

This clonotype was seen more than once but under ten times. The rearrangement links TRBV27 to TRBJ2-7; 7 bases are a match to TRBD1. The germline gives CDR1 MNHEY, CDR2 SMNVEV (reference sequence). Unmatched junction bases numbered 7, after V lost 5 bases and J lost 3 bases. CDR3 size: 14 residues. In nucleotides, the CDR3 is TGTGCCAGCAGTCCTAAGGGACAGCACTACGAGCAGTACTTC. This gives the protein CASSPKGQHYEQYF.

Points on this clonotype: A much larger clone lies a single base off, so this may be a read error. CDR3 coding DNA: TGTGCCAGCAGCAGGACAGGGTTTGGCCGGCCCCAGCATTTT. Amino acid sequence: CASSRTGFGRPQHF. This chain uses TRBV5-5 with TRBJ1-5, with TRBD1 matching 8 bases. This CDR3 has 14 residues. V was pared by 4 bases and J by 9 bases, with 9 bases of the junction left unmatched. Germline V CDR1 and CDR2: SGHKS, YYEKEE (reference sequence).

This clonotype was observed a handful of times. CDR3 coding DNA: TGTGCCACGCGAAAAGAACTAGCGGGAGGCCGCACAGATACGCAGTATTTT. Translated, it gives CATRKELAGGRTDTQYF. The chain has TRBV6-1 and TRBJ2-3, with TRBD2 matching over 12 bases. The CDR3 is made up of 17 amino acids. V lost 10 bases to trimming and J lost 1 base; unmatched junction nucleotides: 12. Germline V CDR1 and CDR2: MNHNS, SASEGT.

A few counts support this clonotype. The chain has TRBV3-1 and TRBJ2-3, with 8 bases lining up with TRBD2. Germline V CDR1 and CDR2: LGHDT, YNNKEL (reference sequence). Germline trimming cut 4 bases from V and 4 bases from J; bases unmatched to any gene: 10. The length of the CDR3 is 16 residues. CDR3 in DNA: TGTGCCAGCAGCCCGCTATTAGCGGGGATCGCAGATACGCAGTATTTT. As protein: CASSPLLAGIADTQYF.

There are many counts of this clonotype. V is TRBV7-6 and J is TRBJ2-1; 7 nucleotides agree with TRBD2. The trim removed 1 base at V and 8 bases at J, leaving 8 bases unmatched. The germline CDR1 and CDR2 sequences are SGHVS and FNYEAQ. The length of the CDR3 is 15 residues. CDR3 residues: CASSLGSAGVDEQFF. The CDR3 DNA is TGTGCCAGCAGCTTAGGCTCCGCGGGGGTCGATGAGCAGTTCTTC.

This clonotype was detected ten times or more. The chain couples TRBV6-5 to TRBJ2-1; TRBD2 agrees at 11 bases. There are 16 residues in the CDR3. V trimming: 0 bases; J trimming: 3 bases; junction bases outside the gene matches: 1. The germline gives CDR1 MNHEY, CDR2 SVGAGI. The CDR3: CASSYSGLAGYNEQFF. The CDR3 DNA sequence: TGTGCCAGCAGTTACTCAGGACTAGCGGGCTACAATGAGCAGTTCTTC.

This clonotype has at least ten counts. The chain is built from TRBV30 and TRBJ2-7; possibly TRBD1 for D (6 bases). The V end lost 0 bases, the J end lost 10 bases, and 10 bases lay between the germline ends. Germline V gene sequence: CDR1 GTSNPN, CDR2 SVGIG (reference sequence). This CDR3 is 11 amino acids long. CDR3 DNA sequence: TGTGCCTGGAGTGTACAGGGCTATCAGTACTTC. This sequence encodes CAWSVQGYQYF.

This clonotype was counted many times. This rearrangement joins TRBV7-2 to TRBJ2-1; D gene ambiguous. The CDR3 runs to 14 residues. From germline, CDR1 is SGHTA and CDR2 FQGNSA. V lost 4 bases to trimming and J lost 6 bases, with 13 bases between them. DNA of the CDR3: TGTGCCAGCAGCTCCGTGAGTCGGGCCAATGAGCAGTTCTTC. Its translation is CASSSVSRANEQFF.